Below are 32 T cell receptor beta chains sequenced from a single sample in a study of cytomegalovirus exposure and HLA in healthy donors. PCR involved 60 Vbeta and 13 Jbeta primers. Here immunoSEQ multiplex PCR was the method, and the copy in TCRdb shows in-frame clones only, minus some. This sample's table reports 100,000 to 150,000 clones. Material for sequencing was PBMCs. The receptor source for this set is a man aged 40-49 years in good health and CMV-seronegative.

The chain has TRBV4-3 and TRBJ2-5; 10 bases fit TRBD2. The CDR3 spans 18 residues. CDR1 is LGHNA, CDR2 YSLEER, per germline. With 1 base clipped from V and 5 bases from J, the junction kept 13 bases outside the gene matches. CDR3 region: CASSQVASGSTTGETQYF. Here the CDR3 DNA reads TGCGCCAGCAGCCAAGTAGCTAGCGGGAGCACAACGGGGGAGACCCAGTACTTC.

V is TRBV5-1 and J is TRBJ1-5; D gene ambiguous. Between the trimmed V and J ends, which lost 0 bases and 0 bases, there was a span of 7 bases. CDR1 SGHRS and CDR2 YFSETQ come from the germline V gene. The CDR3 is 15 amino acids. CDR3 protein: CASSLDGSSNQPQHF. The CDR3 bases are TGCGCCAGCAGCTTGGATGGCAGTAGCAATCAGCCCCAGCATTTT.

The CDR3 spells CASSLGPGGTYEQYF. DNA of the CDR3: TGTGCCAGCAGCTTAGGTCCGGGAGGGACCTACGAGCAGTACTTC. The rearrangement joins TRBV7-9 to TRBJ2-7, with TRBD2 identical over 8 bases. Germline trimming cut 1 base from V and 2 bases from J; bases unmatched to any gene: 4. This CDR3 contains 15 residues. The germline gives CDR1 SEHNR, CDR2 FQNEAQ (reference sequence).

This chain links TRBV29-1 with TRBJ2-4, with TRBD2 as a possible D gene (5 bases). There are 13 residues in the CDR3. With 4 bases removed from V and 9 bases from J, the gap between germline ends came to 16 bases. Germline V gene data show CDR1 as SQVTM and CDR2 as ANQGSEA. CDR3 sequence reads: CSVAGSNGGIQYF. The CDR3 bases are TGCAGCGTTGCGGGGTCAAACGGAGGCATTCAGTACTTC.

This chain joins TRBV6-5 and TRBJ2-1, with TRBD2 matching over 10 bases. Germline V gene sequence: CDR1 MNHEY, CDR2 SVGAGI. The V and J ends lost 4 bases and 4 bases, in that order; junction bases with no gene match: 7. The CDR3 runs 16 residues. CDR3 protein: CASSSTLAGAYNEQFF. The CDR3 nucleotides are TGTGCCAGCAGTTCCACGCTAGCGGGAGCGTACAATGAGCAGTTCTTC.

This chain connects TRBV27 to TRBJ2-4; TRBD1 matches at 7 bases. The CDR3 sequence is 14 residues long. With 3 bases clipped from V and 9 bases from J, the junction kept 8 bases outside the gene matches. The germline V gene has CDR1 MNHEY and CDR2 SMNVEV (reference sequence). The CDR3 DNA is TGTGCCAGCAGTTTCGACAGGGCAAGGGGCATTCAGTACTTC. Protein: CASSFDRARGIQYF.

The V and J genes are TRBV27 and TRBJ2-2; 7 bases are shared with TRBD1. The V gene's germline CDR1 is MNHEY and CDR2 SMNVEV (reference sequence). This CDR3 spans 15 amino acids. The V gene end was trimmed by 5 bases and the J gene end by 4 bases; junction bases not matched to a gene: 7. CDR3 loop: CASSRAGGSTGELFF. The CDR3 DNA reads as TGTGCCAGCAGTAGGGCAGGGGGTAGCACCGGGGAGCTGTTTTTT.

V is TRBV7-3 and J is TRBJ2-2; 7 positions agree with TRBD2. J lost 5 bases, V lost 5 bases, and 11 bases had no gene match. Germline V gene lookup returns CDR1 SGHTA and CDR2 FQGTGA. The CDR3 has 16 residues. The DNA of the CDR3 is TGTGCCAGCAGCCTGGGCCTAGCGGAAAATACCGGGGAGCTGTTTTTT. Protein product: CASSLGLAENTGELFF.

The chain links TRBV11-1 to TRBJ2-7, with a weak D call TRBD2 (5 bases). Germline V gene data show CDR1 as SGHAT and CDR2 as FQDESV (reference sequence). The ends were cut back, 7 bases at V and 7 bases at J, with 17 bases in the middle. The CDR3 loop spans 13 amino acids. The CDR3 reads CASTPGGGPEQYF. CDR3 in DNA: TGTGCCAGCACCCCCGGAGGTGGGCCGGAGCAGTACTTC.

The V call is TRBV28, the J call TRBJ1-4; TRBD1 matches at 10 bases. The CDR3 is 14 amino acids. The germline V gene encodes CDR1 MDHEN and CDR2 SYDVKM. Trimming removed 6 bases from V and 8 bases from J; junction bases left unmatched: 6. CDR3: CASSPPTGGEKLFF. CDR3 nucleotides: TGTGCCAGCAGCCCCCCGACAGGGGGCGAAAAACTGTTTTTT.

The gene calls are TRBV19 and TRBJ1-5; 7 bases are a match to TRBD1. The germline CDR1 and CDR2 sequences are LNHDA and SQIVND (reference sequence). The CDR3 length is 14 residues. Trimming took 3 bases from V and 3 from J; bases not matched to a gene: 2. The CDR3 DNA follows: TGTGCCAGTAGTATTACAGGGGACAATCAGCCCCAGCATTTT. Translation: CASSITGDNQPQHF.

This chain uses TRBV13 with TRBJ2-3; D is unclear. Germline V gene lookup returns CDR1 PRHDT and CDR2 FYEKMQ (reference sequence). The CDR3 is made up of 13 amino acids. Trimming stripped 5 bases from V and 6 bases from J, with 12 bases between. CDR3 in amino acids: CASSRLTSDTQYF. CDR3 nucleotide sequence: TGTGCCAGCAGCCGCCTAACGTCGGATACGCAGTATTTT. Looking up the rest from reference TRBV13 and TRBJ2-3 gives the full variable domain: AAGVIQSPRHLIKEKRETATLKCYPIPRHDTVYWYQQGPGQDPQFLISFYEKMQSDKGSIPDRFSAQQFSDYHSELNMSSLELGDSALYFCASSRLTSDTQYFGPGTRLTVL.

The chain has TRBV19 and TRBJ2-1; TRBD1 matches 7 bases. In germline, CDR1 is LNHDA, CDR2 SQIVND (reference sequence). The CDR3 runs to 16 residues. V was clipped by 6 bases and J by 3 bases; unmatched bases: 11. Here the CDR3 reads CASSRPRDRGYNEQFF. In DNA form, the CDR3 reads TGTGCCAGTAGCAGACCCCGGGACAGAGGCTACAATGAGCAGTTCTTC.

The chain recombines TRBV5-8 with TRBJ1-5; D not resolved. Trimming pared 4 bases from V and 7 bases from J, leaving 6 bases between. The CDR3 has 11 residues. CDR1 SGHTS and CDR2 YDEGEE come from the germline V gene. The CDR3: CASSAAQPQHF. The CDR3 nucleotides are TGTGCCAGCAGCGCGGCCCAGCCCCAGCATTTT.

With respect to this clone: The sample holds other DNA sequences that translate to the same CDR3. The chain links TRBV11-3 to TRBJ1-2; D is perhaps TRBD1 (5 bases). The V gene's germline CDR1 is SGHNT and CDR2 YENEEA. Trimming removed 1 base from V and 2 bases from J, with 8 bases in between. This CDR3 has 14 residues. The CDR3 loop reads CASSLVAGNYGYTF. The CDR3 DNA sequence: TGTGCCAGCAGCTTAGTCGCAGGGAACTATGGCTACACCTTC.

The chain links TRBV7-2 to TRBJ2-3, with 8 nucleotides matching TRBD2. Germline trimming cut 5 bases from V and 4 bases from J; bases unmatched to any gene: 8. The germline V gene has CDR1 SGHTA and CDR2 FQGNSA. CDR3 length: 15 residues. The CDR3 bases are TGTGCCAGCAGCCCCTGGGCGGGGGGTCCAGATACGCAGTATTTT. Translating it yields CASSPWAGGPDTQYF.

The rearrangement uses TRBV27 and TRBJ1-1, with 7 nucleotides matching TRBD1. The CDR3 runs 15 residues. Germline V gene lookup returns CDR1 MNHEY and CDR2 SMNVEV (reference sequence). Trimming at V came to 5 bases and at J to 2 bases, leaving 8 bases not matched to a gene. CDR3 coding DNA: TGTGCCAGCAGTAGAGGGACAGTCGGAAACACTGAAGCTTTCTTT. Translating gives CASSRGTVGNTEAFF.

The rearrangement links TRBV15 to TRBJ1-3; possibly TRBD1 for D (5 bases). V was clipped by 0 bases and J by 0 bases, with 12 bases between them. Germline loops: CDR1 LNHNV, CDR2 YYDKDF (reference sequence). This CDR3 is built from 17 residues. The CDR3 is CATSRDLRGRSGNTIYF. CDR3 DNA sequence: TGTGCCACCAGCAGAGATCTTAGGGGCCGCTCTGGAAACACCATATATTTT.

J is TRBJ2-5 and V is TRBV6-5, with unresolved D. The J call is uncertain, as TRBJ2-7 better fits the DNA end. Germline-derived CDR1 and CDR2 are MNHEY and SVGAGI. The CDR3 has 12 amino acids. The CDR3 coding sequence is TGTGCCAGCAGTTACCCCCCCTACGAGCAGTACTTC. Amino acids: CASSYPPYEQYF.

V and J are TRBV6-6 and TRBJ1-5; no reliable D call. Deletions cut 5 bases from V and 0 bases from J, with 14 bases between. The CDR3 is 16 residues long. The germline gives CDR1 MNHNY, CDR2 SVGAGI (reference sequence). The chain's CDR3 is CASSQGLVDSNQPQHF. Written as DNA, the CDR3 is TGTGCCAGCAGTCAAGGACTGGTTGATAGCAATCAGCCCCAGCATTTT.

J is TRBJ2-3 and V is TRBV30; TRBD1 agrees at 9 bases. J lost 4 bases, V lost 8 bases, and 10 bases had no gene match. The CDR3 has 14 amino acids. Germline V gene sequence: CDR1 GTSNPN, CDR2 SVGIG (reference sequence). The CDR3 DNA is TGTGCCAGGGACAGGGCAGGGGGTTCAGATACGCAGTATTTT. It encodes CARDRAGGSDTQYF.

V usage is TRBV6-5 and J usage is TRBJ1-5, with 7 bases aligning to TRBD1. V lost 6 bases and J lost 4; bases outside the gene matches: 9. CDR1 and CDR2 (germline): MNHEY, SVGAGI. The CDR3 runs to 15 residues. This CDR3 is CASSLARGPNQPQHF. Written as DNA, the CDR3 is TGTGCCAGCAGCCTGGCTAGGGGGCCTAATCAGCCCCAGCATTTT.

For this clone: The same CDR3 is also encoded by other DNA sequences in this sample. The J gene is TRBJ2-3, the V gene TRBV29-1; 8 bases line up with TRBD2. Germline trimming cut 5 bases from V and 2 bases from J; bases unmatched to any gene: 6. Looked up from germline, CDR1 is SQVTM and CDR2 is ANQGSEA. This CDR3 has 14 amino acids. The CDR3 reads CSVKLAADTDTQYF. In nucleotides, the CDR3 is TGCAGCGTTAAACTAGCGGCTGACACAGATACGCAGTATTTT.

The CDR3 nucleotides read TGTGCCAGAAGCTTGGATCGCCTAGCGGGAATCACCGGGGAGCTGTTTTTT. Protein: CARSLDRLAGITGELFF. This chain links TRBV5-3 with TRBJ2-2, with 9 bases aligning to TRBD2. TRBV5-3 is identified as an open reading frame with a role that is uncertain. This CDR3 has 17 amino acids. J gave up 4 bases and V 0 bases, and 7 bases lay outside the gene matches.

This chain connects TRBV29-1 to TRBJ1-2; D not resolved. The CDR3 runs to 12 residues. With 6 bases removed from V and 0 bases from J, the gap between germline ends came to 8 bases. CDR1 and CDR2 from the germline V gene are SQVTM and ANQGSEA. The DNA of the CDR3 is TGCAGCGTGGGAGACACTAACTATGGCTACACCTTC. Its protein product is CSVGDTNYGYTF.

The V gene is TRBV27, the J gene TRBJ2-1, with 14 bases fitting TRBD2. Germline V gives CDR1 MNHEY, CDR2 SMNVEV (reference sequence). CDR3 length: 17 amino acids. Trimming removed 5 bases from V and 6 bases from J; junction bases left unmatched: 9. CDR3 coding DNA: TGTGCCAGCAGTCGGACTAGCGGGAGGCCCGGGGCCAATGAGCAGTTCTTC. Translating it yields CASSRTSGRPGANEQFF.

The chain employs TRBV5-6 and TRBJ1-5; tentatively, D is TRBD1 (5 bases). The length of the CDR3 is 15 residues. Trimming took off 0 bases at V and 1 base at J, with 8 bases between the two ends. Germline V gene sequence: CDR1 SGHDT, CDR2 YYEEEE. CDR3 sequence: CASSLGGVSNQPQHF. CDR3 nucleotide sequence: TGTGCCAGCAGCTTGGGGGGGGTGAGCAATCAGCCCCAGCATTTT.

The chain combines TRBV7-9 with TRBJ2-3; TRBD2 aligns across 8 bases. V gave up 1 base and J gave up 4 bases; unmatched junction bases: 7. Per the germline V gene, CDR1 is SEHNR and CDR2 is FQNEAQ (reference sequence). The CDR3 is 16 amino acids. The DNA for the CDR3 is TGTGCCAGCAGCTTAGTAGGAGCGGGAGTGGCAGATACGCAGTATTTT. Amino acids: CASSLVGAGVADTQYF.

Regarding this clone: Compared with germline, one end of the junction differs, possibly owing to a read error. DNA for the CDR3: TGTGCCAGCAGCTTAGCGCGTGTAGCCCACTTT. Residues: CASSLARVAHF. This rearrangement joins TRBV7-2 to TRBJ1-1, with unresolved D. This CDR3 region has 11 residues. The germline gives CDR1 SGHTA, CDR2 FQGNSA.

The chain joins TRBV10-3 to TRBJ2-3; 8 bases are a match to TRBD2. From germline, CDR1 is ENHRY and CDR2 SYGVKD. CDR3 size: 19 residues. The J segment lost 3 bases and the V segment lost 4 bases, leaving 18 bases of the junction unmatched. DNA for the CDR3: TGTGCCATCAGTGGGGCACCTAAGCGGGAGATCCGGGTTACAGATACGCAGTATTTT. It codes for CAISGAPKREIRVTDTQYF.

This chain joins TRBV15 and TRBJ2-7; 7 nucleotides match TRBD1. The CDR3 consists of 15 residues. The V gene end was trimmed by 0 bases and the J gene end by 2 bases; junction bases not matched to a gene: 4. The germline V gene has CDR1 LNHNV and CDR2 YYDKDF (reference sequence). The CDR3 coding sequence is TGTGCCACCAGCAGAGACCCCGGGACAGCCTACGAGCAGTACTTC. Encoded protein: CATSRDPGTAYEQYF.

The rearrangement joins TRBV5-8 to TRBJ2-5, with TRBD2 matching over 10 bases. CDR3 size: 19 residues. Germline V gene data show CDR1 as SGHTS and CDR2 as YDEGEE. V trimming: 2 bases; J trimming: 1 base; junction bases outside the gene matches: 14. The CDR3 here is CASSFPRSGRADTQETQYF. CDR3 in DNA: TGTGCCAGCAGCTTCCCGAGGAGCGGGAGGGCCGACACCCAAGAGACCCAGTACTTC.